The clone carrying this TCR beta chain was picked up one time. The sample belongs to a study of blood T cell repertoires in COVID-19. Study overall: There were acute and convalescent COVID-19 samples, and they came from the United States, Italy and Spain. The analysed material was cDNA or gDNA that came from T cells, B-cell-depleted T cells, or PBMCs.

The CDR3 is 15 residues long. Germline-derived CDR1 and CDR2 are SEHNR and FQNEAQ (reference sequence). After removal of 5 bases from V and 0 bases from J, the junction contained 4 bases not matched to a gene. Per the authors' pipeline: Counts of nucleated cells, estimated from reference gene primer amplification, were obtained. Profiled with immunoSEQ multiplex PCR; TCRdb holds only in-frame clones, not every one. From that table come the V and J calls and clone size; the DNA was used to work out D and trimming. This repertoire shows almost 70,000 clones, 89% found once; its top ten account for about 4.9%.

Sequenced input: peripheral blood. The V and J genes are TRBV7-9 and TRBJ1-5; TRBD1 matches at 7 bases. The clonotype comes from a woman between 45 and 65 years old with active COVID-19. The DNA for the CDR3 is TGTGCCAGCAGCGAACAGGGGAATAGCAATCAGCCCCAGCATTTT. Its translation: CASSEQGNSNQPQHF.